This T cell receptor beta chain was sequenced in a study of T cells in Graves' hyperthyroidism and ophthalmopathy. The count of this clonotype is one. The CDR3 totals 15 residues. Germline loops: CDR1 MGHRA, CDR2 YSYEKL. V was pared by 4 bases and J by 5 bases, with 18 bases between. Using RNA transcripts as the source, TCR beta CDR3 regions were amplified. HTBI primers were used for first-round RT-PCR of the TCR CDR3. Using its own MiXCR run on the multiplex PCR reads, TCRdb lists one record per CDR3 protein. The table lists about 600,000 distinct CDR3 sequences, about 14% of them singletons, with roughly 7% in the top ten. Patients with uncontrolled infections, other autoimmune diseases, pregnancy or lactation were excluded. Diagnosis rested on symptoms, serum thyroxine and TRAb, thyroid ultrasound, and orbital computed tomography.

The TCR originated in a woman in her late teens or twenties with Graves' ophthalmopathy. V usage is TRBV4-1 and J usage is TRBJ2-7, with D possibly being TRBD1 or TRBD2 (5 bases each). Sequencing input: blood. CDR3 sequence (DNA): TGCGCCAGCAGCCGCCCCGGAGGCAGGGTGGACGAGCAGTACTTC. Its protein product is CASSRPGGRVDEQYF.